This T cell receptor (beta chain) was observed in a study of blood T cells in healthy people across ages. Study details: Template switching caught about one barcoded beta molecule for each two T cells.

With respect to this clonotype: As yet, its antigen is unknown.

Germline V lookup: CDR1 SGHRS, CDR2 YFSETQ. The CDR3 has 15 residues. V was clipped by 3 bases and J by 3 bases, with 14 bases between them. Findings and caveats of the study: Age advanced and TCR beta diversity per million T cells fell, roughly linearly.

Each donor's blood draw was around 10 milliliters of peripheral blood. Per sample, extraction of total RNA gave at least 5.5 micrograms in every case. The use of a sample-barcoded 5' primer and a J-beta primer mix characterized a second PCR of roughly 6 to 11 cycles. TCRdb re-analysed the 5' RACE reads in MiXCR, keeping a single row per CDR3 protein. The repertoire consists of 920,000 or so distinct CDR3 sequences, with roughly 45% occurring once and the leading ten covering over 15%. This sequence was found in a woman in her sixties in good health. The sequencing input was blood. The genes are TRBV5-1 and TRBJ2-3; possibly TRBD1 for D (6 bases). The CDR3 sequence is CASSWGHPGTDTQYF. The CDR3 DNA reads TGCGCCAGCAGCTGGGGACACCCTGGGACAGATACGCAGTATTTT.